A single sample is the source of the 20 T cell receptor beta chains below, sequenced in a study of shared clonotypes between healthy human individuals. The method was immunoSEQ multiplex PCR; TCRdb's version includes in-frame clones alone and lacks a portion of them. The data hold around 1.1 million clones, with around 77% observed a single time. Sequenced sample: memory CD4+ T cells from PBMCs. Subset given: CD45RA-negative fraction. All receptors come from a man between 18 and 35 years old in good health. Some clones in this sample may be carry-over from other donors' samples.

This clone was counted a few times. The same CDR3 is also encoded by other DNA sequences in this sample. The V gene is TRBV14, the J gene TRBJ2-7; D not resolved. CDR3 length: 15 amino acids. Trimming stripped 0 bases from V and 4 bases from J, with 13 bases between. The germline gives CDR1 SGHDN, CDR2 FVKESK. This CDR3 is CASSQDLARSYEQYF. The CDR3 nucleotides read TGTGCCAGCAGCCAAGATCTGGCCAGGAGTTACGAGCAGTACTTC.

There are a few counts of this clone. The V call is TRBV5-1, the J call TRBJ1-1; D may be TRBD1 (5 bases). Per germline, CDR1 SGHRS and CDR2 YFSETQ. V was cut by 0 bases and J by 1 base, with 10 bases left in between. The CDR3 runs 15 residues. The chain's CDR3 is CASSLGPQGNTEAFF. The CDR3 DNA reads as TGCGCCAGCAGCTTGGGACCTCAGGGGAACACTGAAGCTTTCTTT. Based on the CDR3 plus reference TRBV5-1 and TRBJ1-1, the full variable domain is KAGVTQTPRYLIKTRGQQVTLSCSPISGHRSVSWYQQTPGQGLQFLFEYFSETQRNKGNFPGRFSGRQFSNSRSEMNVSTLELGDSALYLCASSLGPQGNTEAFFGQGTRLTVV.

This clone occurred many times. The chain employs TRBV28 and TRBJ1-2, with unresolved D. CDR1 and CDR2 from the germline V gene are MDHEN and SYDVKM. Trimming shortened V by 5 bases and J by 0 bases, and 13 bases separated the two germline ends. The CDR3 is made up of 15 amino acids. CDR3 DNA sequence: TGTGCCAGCAGTCGCGCCCTTACGGCTAACTATGGCTACACCTTC. It specifies CASSRALTANYGYTF.

In this sample, this clone turned up once. V usage is TRBV28 and J usage is TRBJ2-7; 7 bases align to TRBD2. Per germline, CDR1 MDHEN and CDR2 SYDVKM. The CDR3 consists of 16 residues. V was pared by 0 bases and J by 3 bases, with 8 bases of the junction left unmatched. Here the CDR3 reads CASSLWGSASGYEQYF. The CDR3 nucleotides are TGTGCCAGCAGTTTATGGGGATCCGCTAGCGGCTACGAGCAGTACTTC.

Turning to this clone: The germline gene is not matched at one end of the junction; a read error may be the cause. In the same sample, other DNA sequences code for this CDR3. The chain links TRBV6-4 to TRBJ2-5, with D unresolved. The CDR3 is 13 residues long. Germline loops: CDR1 MRHNA, CDR2 SNTAGT. CDR3 sequence: CASSEVWGGTQYF. In DNA, the CDR3 is TGCGCCAGCAGCGAGGTTTGGGGTGGGACCCAGTACTTC.

This chain uses TRBV6-1 with TRBJ1-5, with TRBD1 matching 12 bases. This CDR3 is built from 15 residues. The V gene end was trimmed by 4 bases and the J gene end by 6 bases; junction bases not matched to a gene: 4. CDR1 is MNHNS and CDR2 is SASEGT in the germline V gene. The CDR3 spells CASSGGTGGPQPQHF. CDR3 nucleotide sequence: TGTGCCAGCAGTGGAGGGACAGGGGGCCCTCAGCCCCAGCATTTT.

The chain couples TRBV5-1 to TRBJ1-1; D is unclear. This CDR3 region has 15 residues. Between the trimmed V and J ends, which lost 1 base and 4 bases, there was a span of 14 bases. The V gene's germline CDR1 is SGHRS and CDR2 YFSETQ. CDR3 sequence reads: CASSLRVLSGTEAFF. The CDR3 region has the DNA TGCGCCAGCAGCTTGAGGGTCCTTTCAGGCACTGAAGCTTTCTTT.

The CDR3 here is CASSWEPSGRVGEQFF. CDR3 DNA sequence: TGTGCCAGCAGTTGGGAACCTAGCGGGAGGGTAGGTGAGCAGTTCTTC. The chain carries TRBV6-6 and TRBJ2-1; 12 bases map to TRBD2. V gave up 4 bases and J gave up 9 bases; unmatched junction bases: 10. The CDR3 is made up of 16 amino acids. Germline CDR1 and CDR2: MNHNY and SVGAGI (reference sequence).

This clone has a handful of counts. The gene calls are TRBV2 and TRBJ2-5; 7 bases are a match to TRBD1. Germline V gives CDR1 SNHLY, CDR2 FYNNEI. V was pared by 5 bases and J by 4 bases, with 7 bases of the junction left unmatched. The CDR3 is made up of 14 amino acids. CDR3 DNA sequence: TGTGCCAGCAGTAGGCAGGGGGTGGGAGAGACCCAGTACTTC. This translates into CASSRQGVGETQYF.

CDR3 DNA: TGTGCCAGCAGCTTCACAGGGGCTCGGGGCTATGGCTACACCTTC. Protein product: CASSFTGARGYGYTF. J is TRBJ1-2 and V is TRBV5-6; 7 bases are a match to TRBD1. Trimming cost V 2 bases and J 4 bases; bases outside gene matches: 8. Per germline, CDR1 SGHDT and CDR2 YYEEEE. CDR3 length: 15 residues.

This clone has ten or more counts. V and J are TRBV10-3 and TRBJ2-3; 8 bases are shared with TRBD1. Unmatched junction bases numbered 6, after V lost 9 bases and J lost 4 bases. The CDR3 is 13 amino acids. The germline CDR1 and CDR2 sequences are ENHRY and SYGVKD. In DNA form, the CDR3 reads TGTGCCATTTGGACAGGGCCCCCAGATACGCAGTATTTT. Protein product: CAIWTGPPDTQYF.

The V call is TRBV5-6, the J call TRBJ2-3, with TRBD2 as a possible D gene (5 bases). Germline V gene data show CDR1 as SGHDT and CDR2 as YYEEEE. The CDR3 covers 14 residues. Trimming cost V 4 bases and J 6 bases, with 15 bases left between them. For the CDR3, the DNA is TGTGCCAGCAGCCCGGGATCCCTAGTGGATACGCAGTATTTT. It translates to CASSPGSLVDTQYF.

This chain joins TRBV18 and TRBJ2-5; D may be TRBD1 (6 bases). V lost 4 bases to trimming and J lost 5 bases, with 14 bases between them. CDR1 is KGHSH and CDR2 is LQKENI in the germline V gene. The length of the CDR3 is 14 residues. The CDR3 bases are TGTGCCAGCTCACAGACATACCAGGGGGAGACCCAGTACTTC. This gives the protein CASSQTYQGETQYF. The full variable domain, with the rest looked up from reference TRBV18 and TRBJ2-5, is NAGVMQNPRHLVRRRGQEARLRCSPMKGHSHVYWYRQLPEEGLKFMVYLQKENIIDESGMPKERFSAEFPKEGPSILRIQQVVRGDSAAYFCASSQTYQGETQYFGPGTRLLVL.

The gene calls are TRBV5-1 and TRBJ1-2, with TRBD1 matching over 8 bases. Germline loops: CDR1 SGHRS, CDR2 YFSETQ. Trimming at V came to 4 bases and at J to 6 bases, leaving 5 bases not matched to a gene. This CDR3 has 13 amino acids. The CDR3 DNA follows: TGCGCCAGCAGCATTGGACAGGGAGATGGCTACACCTTC. Protein product: CASSIGQGDGYTF.

The table lists this clone with a few counts. Other DNA sequences from this sample encode an identical CDR3 as well. The V gene is TRBV28, the J gene TRBJ2-3; D remains unclear. Germline CDR1 and CDR2: MDHEN and SYDVKM. The CDR3 sequence is 11 residues long. The V end lost 6 bases, the J end lost 2 bases, and 3 bases lay between the germline ends. CDR3 bases: TGTGCCAGCAGGCTCACAGATACGCAGTATTTT. Its translation is CASRLTDTQYF. Supplemented by reference TRBV28 and TRBJ2-3, the full variable domain reads DVKVTQSSRYLVKRTGEKVFLECVQDMDHENMFWYRQDPGLGLRLIYFSYDVKMKEKGDIPEGYSVSREKKERFSLILESASTNQTSMYLCASRLTDTQYFGPGTRLTVL.

The chain is built from TRBV19 and TRBJ1-2, with D possibly TRBD1 on 6 matching bases. V was clipped by 8 bases and J by 1 base, with 14 bases between them. The CDR3 is 14 residues long. Per germline, CDR1 LNHDA and CDR2 SQIVND (reference sequence). CDR3: CASLPGAHNYGYTF. The DNA of the CDR3 is TGTGCCAGTCTCCCGGGGGCGCATAACTATGGCTACACCTTC.

The J gene is TRBJ1-2, the V gene TRBV4-3; no clear D gene. The CDR3 is made up of 14 amino acids. Trimming pared 0 bases from V and 5 bases from J, leaving 10 bases between. The germline gives CDR1 LGHNA, CDR2 YSLEER. Here the CDR3 DNA reads TGCGCCAGCAGCCAAGATTGGCGGTTTTATGGCTACACCTTC. It specifies CASSQDWRFYGYTF.

This clone was seen just once. J is TRBJ1-1 and V is TRBV18; D is perhaps TRBD1 (6 bases). CDR3 length: 14 amino acids. Germline V gene lookup returns CDR1 KGHSH and CDR2 LQKENI. V lost 3 bases and J 5 bases, leaving 13 bases between the germline ends. For the CDR3, the DNA is TGTGCCAGCTCACCTCAAGGGGGATGGACTGAAGCTTTCTTT. It encodes CASSPQGGWTEAFF.

The chain is built from TRBV5-5 and TRBJ2-5; D is unresolved. V lost 3 bases, J lost 7 bases, and 16 bases lay in between. CDR3 length equals 14 residues. Germline assignment: CDR1 SGHKS and CDR2 YYEKEE (reference sequence). The DNA of the CDR3 is TGTGCCAGCAGCTGGGGTACCCCGTCGGGGACCCAGTACTTC. Protein product: CASSWGTPSGTQYF.

V and J are TRBV29-1 and TRBJ2-7; TRBD1 is a possible D gene (5 bases). Trimming pared 6 bases from V and 6 bases from J, leaving 27 bases between. Germline V lookup: CDR1 SQVTM, CDR2 ANQGSEA. This CDR3 comprises 16 residues. The CDR3 DNA is TGCAGCGTAGGCGAGTCTGGGGCCGGAATAGTAGGCGAGCAGTACTTC. Amino acid sequence: CSVGESGAGIVGEQYF.